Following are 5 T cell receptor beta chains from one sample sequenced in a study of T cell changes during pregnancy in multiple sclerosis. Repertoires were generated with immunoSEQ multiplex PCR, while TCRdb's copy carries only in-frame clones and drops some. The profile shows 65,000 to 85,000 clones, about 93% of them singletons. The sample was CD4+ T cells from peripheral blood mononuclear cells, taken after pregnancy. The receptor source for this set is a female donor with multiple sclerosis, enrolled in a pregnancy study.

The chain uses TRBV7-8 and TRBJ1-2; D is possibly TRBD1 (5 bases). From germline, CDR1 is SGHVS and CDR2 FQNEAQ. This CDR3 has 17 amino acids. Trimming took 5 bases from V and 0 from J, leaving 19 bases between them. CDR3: CASSDERQSRANYGYTF. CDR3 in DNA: TGTGCCAGCAGCGACGAGAGACAGTCCCGAGCTAACTATGGCTACACCTTC.

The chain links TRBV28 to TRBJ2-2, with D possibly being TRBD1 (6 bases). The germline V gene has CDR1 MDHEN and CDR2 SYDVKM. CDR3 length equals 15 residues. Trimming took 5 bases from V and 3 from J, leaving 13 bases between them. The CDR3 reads CASSDGRTDTGELFF. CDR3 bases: TGTGCCAGCAGTGACGGCCGGACAGACACCGGGGAGCTGTTTTTT.

The CDR3 here is CASSPPERGGNTGELFF. The CDR3 nucleotides are TGTGCCAGCAGCCCCCCTGAGCGGGGGGGGAACACCGGGGAGCTGTTTTTT. J is TRBJ2-2 and V is TRBV5-5, with 10 positions matching TRBD2. The CDR3 is 17 residues long. Germline V gives CDR1 SGHKS, CDR2 YYEKEE (reference sequence). V was clipped by 4 bases and J by 1 base; unmatched bases: 7. Based on the CDR3 plus reference TRBV5-5 and TRBJ2-2, the full variable domain is DAGVTQSPTHLIKTRGQQVTLRCSPISGHKSVSWYQQVLGQGPQFIFQYYEKEERGRGNFPDRFSARQFPNYSSELNVNALLLGDSALYLCASSPPERGGNTGELFFGEGSRLTVL.

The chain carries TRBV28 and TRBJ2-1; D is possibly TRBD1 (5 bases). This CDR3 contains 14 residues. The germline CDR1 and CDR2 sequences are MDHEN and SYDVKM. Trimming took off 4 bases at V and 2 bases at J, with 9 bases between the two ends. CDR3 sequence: CASSSGLTYNEQFF. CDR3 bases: TGTGCCAGCAGTTCAGGGTTGACCTACAATGAGCAGTTCTTC.

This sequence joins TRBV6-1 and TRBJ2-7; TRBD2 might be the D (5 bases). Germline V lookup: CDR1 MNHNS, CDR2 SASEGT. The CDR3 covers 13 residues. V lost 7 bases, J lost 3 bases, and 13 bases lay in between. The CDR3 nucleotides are TGTGCCAGCACCCGGGGATTAGGCTACGAGCAGTACTTC. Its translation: CASTRGLGYEQYF.